The text below deals with one T cell receptor beta chain. The antigen is undetermined. Blood libraries mostly used roughly 0.5 ug genomic DNA, six replicates each. Libraries were prepared by immunoSEQ multiplex PCR; TCRdb keeps only in-frame clonotypes and omits some of them. The sample lists approximately 13,000 clones; 50% to 75% were seen once. This sample was included in a study of neoadjuvant anti-PD-1 for oral cavity cancer. Study details: Patients mostly received three to four biweekly nivolumab doses at 3 mg/kg before surgery.

The CDR3 extends over 13 amino acids. Germline V CDR1 and CDR2: SGHRS, YFSETQ. Trimming took off 6 bases at V and 0 bases at J, with 9 bases between the two ends. Study conclusions and caveats: Higher pretreatment Treg/Th17 ratios tracked higher pretreatment blood clonality.

Here the sequenced sample was PBMCs, taken before nivolumab (anti-PD-1) treatment. J is TRBJ1-1 and V is TRBV5-1; D perhaps matches TRBD1 (6 bases). This receptor was taken from a person aged 35-79 years with oral cavity squamous cell carcinoma. CDR3 nucleotide sequence: TGCGCCAGCAACGGACAGATGAACACTGAAGCTTTCTTT. It codes for CASNGQMNTEAFF.